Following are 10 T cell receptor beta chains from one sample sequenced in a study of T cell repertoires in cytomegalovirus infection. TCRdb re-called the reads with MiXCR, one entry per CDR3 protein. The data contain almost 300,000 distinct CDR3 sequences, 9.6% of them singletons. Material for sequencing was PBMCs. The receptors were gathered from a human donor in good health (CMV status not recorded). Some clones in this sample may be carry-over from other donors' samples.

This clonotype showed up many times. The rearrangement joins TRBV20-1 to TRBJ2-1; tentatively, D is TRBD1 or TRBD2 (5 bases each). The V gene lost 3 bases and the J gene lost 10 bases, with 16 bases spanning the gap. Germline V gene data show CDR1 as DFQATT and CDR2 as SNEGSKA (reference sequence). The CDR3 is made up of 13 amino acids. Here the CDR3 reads CSARGTPKGEQFF. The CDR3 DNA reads TGCAGTGCTAGGGGGACCCCAAAGGGAGAGCAGTTCTTC.

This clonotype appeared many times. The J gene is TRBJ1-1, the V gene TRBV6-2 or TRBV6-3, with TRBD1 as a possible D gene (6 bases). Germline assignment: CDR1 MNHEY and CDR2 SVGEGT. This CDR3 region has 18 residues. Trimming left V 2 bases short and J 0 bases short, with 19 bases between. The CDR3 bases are TGTGCCAGCAGTTACAAGGTCAGGGGCGCTAAATTGAACACTGAAGCTTTCTTT. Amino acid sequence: CASSYKVRGAKLNTEAFF.

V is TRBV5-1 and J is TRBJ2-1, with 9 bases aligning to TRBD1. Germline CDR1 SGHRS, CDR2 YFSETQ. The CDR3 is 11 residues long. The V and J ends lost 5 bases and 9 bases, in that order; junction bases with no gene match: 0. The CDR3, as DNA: TGCGCCAGCAGGACAGGGGGTGAGCAGTTCTTC. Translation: CASRTGGEQFF.

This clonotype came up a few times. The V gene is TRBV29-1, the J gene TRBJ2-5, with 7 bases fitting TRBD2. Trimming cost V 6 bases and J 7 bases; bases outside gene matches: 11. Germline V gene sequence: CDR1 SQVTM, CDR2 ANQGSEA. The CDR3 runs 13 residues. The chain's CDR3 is CSVGIRDYSTQYF. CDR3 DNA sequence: TGCAGCGTCGGTATCCGGGACTATTCGACCCAGTACTTC.

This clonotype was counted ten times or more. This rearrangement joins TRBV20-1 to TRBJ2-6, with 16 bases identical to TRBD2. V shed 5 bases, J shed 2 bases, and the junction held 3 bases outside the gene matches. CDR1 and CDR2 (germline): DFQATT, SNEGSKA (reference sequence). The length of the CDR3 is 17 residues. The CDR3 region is CSAQGLAGGPGANVLTF. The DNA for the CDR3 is TGCAGTGCTCAGGGACTAGCGGGGGGGCCTGGGGCCAACGTCCTGACTTTC.

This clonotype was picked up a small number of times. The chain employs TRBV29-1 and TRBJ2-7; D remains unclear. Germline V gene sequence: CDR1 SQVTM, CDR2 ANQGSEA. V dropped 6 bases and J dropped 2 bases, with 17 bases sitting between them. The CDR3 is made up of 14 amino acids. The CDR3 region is CSVTTDLYTYEQYF. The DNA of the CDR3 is TGCAGCGTAACGACTGACCTTTACACCTACGAGCAGTACTTC.

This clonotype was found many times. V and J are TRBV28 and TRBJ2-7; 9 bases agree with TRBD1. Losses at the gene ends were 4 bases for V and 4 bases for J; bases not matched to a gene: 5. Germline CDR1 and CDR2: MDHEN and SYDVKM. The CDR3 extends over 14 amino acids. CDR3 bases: TGTGCCAGCAGTTCCGGGACAGGGCTTTACGAGCAGTACGTC. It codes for CASSSGTGLYEQYV.

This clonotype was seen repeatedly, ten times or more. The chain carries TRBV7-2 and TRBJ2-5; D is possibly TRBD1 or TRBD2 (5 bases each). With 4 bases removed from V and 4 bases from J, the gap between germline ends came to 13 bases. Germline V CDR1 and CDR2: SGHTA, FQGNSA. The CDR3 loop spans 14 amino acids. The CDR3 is CASSWGRGRETQYF. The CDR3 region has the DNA TGTGCCAGCAGCTGGGGACGTGGGAGAGAGACCCAGTACTTC.

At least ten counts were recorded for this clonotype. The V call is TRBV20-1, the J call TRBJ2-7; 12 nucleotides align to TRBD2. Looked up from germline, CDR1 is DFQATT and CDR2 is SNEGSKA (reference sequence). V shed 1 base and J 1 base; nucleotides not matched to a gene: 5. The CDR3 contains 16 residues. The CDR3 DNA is TGCAGTGCTAGAGTTACTAGCGGGGGGTTTTCCTACGAGCAGTACTTC. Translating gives CSARVTSGGFSYEQYF.

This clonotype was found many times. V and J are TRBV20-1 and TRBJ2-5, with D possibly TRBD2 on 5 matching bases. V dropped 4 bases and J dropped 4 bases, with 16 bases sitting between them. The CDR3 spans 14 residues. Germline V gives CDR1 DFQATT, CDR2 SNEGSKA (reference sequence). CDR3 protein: CSATTTGRGETQYF. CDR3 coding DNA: TGCAGTGCTACTACGACGGGGAGAGGAGAGACCCAGTACTTC.